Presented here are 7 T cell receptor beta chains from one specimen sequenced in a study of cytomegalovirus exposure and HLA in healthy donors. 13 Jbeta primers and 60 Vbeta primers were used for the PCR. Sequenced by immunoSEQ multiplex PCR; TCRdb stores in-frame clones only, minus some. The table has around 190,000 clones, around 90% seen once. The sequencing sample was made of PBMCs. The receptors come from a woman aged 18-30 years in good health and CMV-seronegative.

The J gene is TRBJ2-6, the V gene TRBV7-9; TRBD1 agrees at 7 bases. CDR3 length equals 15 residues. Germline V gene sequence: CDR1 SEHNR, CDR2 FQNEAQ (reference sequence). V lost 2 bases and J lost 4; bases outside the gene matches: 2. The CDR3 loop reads CASSLTGAGANVLTF. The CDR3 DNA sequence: TGTGCCAGCAGCTTAACAGGGGCCGGGGCCAACGTCCTGACTTTC. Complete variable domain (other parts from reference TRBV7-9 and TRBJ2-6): DTGVSQNPRHKITKRGQNVTFRCDPISEHNRLYWYRQTLGQGPEFLTYFQNEAQLEKSRLLSDRFSAERPKGSFSTLEIQRTEQGDSAMYLCASSLTGAGANVLTFGAGSRLTVL.

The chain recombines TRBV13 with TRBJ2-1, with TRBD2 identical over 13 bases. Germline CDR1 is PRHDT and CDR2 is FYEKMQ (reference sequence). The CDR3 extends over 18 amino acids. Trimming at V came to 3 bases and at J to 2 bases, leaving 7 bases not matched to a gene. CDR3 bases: TGTGCCAGCAGCTTGGGTCCGGGGACTAGCGGGGCCTACAATGAGCAGTTCTTC. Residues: CASSLGPGTSGAYNEQFF.

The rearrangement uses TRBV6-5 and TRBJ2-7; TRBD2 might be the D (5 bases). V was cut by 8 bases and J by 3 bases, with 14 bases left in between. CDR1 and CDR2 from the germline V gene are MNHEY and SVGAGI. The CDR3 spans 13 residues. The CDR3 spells CASGGPTIYEQYF. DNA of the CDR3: TGTGCCAGCGGAGGACCTACTATCTACGAGCAGTACTTC.

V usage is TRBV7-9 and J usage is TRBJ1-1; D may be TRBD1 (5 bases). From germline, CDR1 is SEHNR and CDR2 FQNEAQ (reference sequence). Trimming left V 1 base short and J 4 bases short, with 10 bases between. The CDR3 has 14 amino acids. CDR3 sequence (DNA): TGTGCCAGCAGCTTAGAGGGGAAGGGCACTGAAGCTTTCTTT. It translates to CASSLEGKGTEAFF.

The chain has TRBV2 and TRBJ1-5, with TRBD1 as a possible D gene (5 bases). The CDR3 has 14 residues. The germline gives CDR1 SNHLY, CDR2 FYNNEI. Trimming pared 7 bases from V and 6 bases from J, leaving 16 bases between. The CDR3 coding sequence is TGTGCCAGCACTAAACGGGGGTTTGGTCAGCCCCAGCATTTT. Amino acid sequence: CASTKRGFGQPQHF.

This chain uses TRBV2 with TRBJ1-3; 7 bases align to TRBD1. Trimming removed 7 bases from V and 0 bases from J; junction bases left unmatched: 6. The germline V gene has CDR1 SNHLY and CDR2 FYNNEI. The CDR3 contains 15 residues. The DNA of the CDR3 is TGTGCCAGCAAAAGACAGGGAAGCTCTGGAAACACCATATATTTT. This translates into CASKRQGSSGNTIYF.

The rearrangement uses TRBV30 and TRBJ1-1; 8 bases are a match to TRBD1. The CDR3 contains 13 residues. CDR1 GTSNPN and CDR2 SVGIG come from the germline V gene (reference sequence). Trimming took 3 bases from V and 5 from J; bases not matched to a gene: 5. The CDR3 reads CAWRSQGATEAFF. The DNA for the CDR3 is TGTGCCTGGAGGTCGCAGGGGGCGACTGAAGCTTTCTTT.